This T cell receptor (beta chain) was recovered during a study of CD8 T cells in ankylosing spondylitis (TCRdb year 2017). Background for the entire study: T cell receptor beta repertoires were profiled in healthy donors and ankylosing spondylitis patients so that disease-linked TCR variants could be found. Samples of peripheral blood were taken, and for ankylosing spondylitis patients, synovial fluid was collected as well. In total, the full study cohort was made up of 100 to 140 healthy donors and about two dozen ankylosing spondylitis patients. The research as a whole found: The disease-linked clones were reported as significantly enriched in matched synovial fluid samples from ankylosing spondylitis patients. Some motif variants were previously reported in synovial fluid and blood of reactive arthritis patients, suggesting common disease-initiation mechanisms. A TCR beta motif made up of eight highly homologous amino acid variants appeared to be characteristic of blood from ankylosing spondylitis patients. The disease-linked clones showed a CD8+ phenotype and occurred at relatively low frequencies in peripheral blood.

This clonotype was observed many times. It has no known antigen specificity. One base away there is no much larger clone; base qualities are not given. V was cut back by 5 bases and J by 6 bases, leaving a gap of 17 bases between them. CDR1 and CDR2 are drawn from the germline V gene (reference sequence): LNHDA, SQIVND. The CDR3 goes from the cysteine to the phenylalanine over 14 residues. The retained sequence is limited to the CDR3, 42 bases, with the frame set at the first base. Data came from an Illumina HiSeq 2500. Quantitative 5'-RACE with molecular barcodes was used to prepare TCR beta libraries. In the original analysis: Disease-linked TCR variants were identified with a new computational method built on a probabilistic model of VDJ rearrangement. TCRdb itself trimmed the public reads at Q25 with fastp, ran MiXCR and retained productive beta chains. Each CDR3 protein appears once, grouped with its most common genes and DNA. The V and J calls were determined by TCRdb, not by the authors. The sample table contains roughly 250,000 distinct CDR3 sequences; only one count was recorded for roughly 10% of them. 2.6% of the sample belongs to the ten largest clones.

This sequence originates from a male donor with ankylosing spondylitis or in good health (not recorded which). Sequencing was performed on blood, either unsorted or a sorted T cell fraction (not recorded which). The receptor chain draws on TRBV19 and TRBJ2-7, with the D segment identity uncertain. The CDR3 here reads CASSPSLGLGEQYF. In nucleotides, the sequence is TGTGCCAGTAGTCCCTCCTTGGGATTGGGCGAGCAGTACTTC. With the rest looked up from the reference TRBV19 and TRBJ2-7 genes rather than sequenced, the full variable domain is DGGITQSPKYLFRKEGQNVTLSCEQNLNHDAMYWYRQDPGQGLRLIYYSQIVNDFQKGDIAEGYSVSREKKESFPLTVTSAQKNPTAFYLCASSPSLGLGEQYFGPGTRLTVT.